This TCR beta chain was identified during a study of cytomegalovirus exposure and HLA in healthy donors. The primer mix had 60 Vbeta and 13 Jbeta primers. Profiled with immunoSEQ multiplex PCR; TCRdb holds only in-frame clones, not every one. The table has about 110,000 clones, just over 70% seen once. CDR1 is SNHLY and CDR2 is FYNNEI in the germline V gene. This CDR3 comprises 13 residues. After removal of 2 bases from V and 9 bases from J, the junction contained 7 bases not matched to a gene. V is TRBV2 and J is TRBJ2-7; 7 nucleotides agree with TRBD2. Sequencing used PBMCs. This receptor was identified in a boy aged 5-17 years in good health and CMV-seronegative. The CDR3 DNA reads TGTGCCAGCAGTGAATCGGGGGGAAATCGGCAGTACTTC. It is translated as CASSESGGNRQYF.